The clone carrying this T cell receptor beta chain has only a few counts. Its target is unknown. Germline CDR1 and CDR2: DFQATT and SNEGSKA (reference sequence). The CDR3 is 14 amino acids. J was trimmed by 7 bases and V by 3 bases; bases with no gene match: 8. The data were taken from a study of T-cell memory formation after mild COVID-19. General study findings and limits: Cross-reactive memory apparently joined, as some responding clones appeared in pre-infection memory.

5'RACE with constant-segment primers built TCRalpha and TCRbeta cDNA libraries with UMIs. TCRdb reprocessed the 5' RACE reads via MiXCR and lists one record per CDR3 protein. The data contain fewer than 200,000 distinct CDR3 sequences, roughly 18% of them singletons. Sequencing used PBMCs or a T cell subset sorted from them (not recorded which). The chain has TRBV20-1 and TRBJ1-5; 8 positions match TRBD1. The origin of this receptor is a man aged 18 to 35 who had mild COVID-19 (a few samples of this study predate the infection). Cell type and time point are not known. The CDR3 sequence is CSASGTGPGQPQHF. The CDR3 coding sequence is TGCAGTGCTAGCGGGACAGGCCCTGGGCAGCCCCAGCATTTT.